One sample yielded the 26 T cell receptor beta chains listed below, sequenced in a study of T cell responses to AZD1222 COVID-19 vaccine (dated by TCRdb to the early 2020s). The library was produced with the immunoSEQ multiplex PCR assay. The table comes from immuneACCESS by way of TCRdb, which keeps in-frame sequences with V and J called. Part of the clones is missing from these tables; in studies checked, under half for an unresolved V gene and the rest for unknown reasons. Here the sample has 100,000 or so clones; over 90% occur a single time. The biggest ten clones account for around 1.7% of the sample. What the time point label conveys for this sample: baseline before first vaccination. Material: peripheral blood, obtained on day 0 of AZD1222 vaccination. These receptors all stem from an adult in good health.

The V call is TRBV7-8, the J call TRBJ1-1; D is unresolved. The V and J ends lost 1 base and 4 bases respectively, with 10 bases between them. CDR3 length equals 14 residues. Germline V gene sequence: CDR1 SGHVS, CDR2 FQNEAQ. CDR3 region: CASSLGGSLTEAFF. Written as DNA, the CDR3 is TGTGCCAGCAGCTTAGGTGGGAGTCTCACTGAAGCTTTCTTT. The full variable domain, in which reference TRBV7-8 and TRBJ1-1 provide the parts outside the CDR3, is GAGVSQSPRYKVAKRGQDVALRCDPISGHVSLFWYQQALGQGPEFLTYFQNEAQLDKSGLPSDRFFAERPEGSVSTLKIQRTQQEDSAVYLCASSLGGSLTEAFFGQGTRLTVV.

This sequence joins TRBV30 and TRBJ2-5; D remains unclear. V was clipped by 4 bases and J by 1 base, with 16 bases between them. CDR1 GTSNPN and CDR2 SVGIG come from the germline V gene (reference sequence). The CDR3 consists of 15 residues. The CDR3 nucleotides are TGTGCCTGGACTACCCCGAATGGGGTCCAAGAGACCCAGTACTTC. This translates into CAWTTPNGVQETQYF.

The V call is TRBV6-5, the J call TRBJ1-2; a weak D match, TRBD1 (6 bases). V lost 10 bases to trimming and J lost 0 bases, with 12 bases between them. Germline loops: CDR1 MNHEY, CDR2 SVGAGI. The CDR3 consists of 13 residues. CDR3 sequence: CANLDRSNYGYTF. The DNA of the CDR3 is TGTGCCAACCTGGACAGATCTAACTATGGCTACACCTTC.

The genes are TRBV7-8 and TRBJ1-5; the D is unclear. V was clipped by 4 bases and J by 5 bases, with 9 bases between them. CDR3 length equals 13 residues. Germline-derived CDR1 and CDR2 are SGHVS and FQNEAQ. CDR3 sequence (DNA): TGTGCCAGCAGCTCAAAGGTTTATCAGCCCCAGCATTTT. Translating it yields CASSSKVYQPQHF.

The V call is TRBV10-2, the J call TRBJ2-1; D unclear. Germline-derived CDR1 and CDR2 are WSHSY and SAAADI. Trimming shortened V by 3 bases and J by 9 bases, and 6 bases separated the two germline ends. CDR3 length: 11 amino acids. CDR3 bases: TGCGCCAGCAGTGAAACAGTTGAGCAGTTCTTC. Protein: CASSETVEQFF.

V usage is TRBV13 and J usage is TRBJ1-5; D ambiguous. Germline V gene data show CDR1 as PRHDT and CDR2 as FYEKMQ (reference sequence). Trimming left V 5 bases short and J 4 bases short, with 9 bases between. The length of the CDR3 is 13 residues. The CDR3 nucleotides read TGTGCCAGCAGCCTGGGCCCAAATCAGCCCCAGCATTTT. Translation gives CASSLGPNQPQHF.

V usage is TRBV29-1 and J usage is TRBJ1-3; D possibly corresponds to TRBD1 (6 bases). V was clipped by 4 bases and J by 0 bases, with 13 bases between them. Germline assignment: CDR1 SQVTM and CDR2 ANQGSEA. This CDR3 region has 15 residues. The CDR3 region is CSVVGAHNSGNTIYF. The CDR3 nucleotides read TGCAGCGTTGTGGGGGCCCATAACTCTGGAAACACCATATATTTT.

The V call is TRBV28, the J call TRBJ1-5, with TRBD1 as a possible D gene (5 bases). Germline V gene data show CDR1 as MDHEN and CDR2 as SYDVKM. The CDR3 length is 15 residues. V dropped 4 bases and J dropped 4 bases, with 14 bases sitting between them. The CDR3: CASSWGRGGNQPQHF. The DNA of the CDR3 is TGTGCCAGCAGTTGGGGACGGGGGGGGAATCAGCCCCAGCATTTT.

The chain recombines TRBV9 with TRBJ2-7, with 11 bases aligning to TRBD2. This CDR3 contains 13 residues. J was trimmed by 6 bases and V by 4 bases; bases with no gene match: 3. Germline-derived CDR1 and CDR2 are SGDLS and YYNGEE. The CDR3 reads CASSTLAGGEQYF. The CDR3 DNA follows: TGTGCCAGCAGCACTCTAGCGGGGGGCGAGCAGTACTTC.

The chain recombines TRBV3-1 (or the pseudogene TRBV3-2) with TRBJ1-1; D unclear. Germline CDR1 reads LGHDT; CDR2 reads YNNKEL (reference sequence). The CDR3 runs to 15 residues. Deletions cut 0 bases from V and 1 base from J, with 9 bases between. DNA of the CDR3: TGTGCCAGCAGCCAAGACCATACTCGGAACACTGAAGCTTTCTTT. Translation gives CASSQDHTRNTEAFF.

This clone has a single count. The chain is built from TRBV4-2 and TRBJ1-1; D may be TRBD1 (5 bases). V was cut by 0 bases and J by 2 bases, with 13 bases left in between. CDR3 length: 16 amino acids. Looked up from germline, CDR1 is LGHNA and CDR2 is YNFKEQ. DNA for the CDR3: TGTGCCAGCAGCCAAGATGGGGTTGACAGAAACACTGAAGCTTTCTTT. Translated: CASSQDGVDRNTEAFF.

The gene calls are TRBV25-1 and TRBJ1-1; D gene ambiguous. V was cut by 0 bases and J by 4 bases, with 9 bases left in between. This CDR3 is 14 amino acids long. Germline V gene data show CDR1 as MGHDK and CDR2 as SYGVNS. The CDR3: CASSEYQEGTEAFF. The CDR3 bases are TGTGCCAGCAGTGAATACCAGGAGGGCACTGAAGCTTTCTTT. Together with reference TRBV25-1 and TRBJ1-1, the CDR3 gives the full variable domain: EADIYQTPRYLVIGTGKKITLECSQTMGHDKMYWYQQDPGMELHLIHYSYGVNSTEKGDLSSESTVSRIRTEHFPLTLESARPSHTSQYLCASSEYQEGTEAFFGQGTRLTVV.

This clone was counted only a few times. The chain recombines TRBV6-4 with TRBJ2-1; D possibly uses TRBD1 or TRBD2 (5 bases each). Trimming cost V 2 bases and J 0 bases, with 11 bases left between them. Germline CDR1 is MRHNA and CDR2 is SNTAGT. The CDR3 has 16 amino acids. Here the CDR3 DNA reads TGTGCCAGCAGTGACATCGGGGCGGGCTCCTACAATGAGCAGTTCTTC. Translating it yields CASSDIGAGSYNEQFF.

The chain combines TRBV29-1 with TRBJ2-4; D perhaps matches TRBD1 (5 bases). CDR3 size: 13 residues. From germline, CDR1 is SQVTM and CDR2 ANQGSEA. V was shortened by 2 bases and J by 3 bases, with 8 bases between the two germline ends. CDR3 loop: CSVEKQDKNIQYF. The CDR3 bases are TGCAGCGTTGAAAAACAGGACAAAAACATTCAGTACTTC.

The DNA of the CDR3 is TGCGCCAGCAGCTTGGGAGACAGGATCGTGACTGAAGCTTTCTTT. It yields the protein CASSLGDRIVTEAFF. The chain has TRBV5-1 and TRBJ1-1; the D gene is possibly TRBD1 (6 bases). The germline CDR1 and CDR2 sequences are SGHRS and YFSETQ. V was trimmed by 0 bases and J by 5 bases, leaving 14 bases between them. The CDR3 totals 15 residues. The whole variable domain, filled in from reference TRBV5-1 and TRBJ1-1, reads KAGVTQTPRYLIKTRGQQVTLSCSPISGHRSVSWYQQTPGQGLQFLFEYFSETQRNKGNFPGRFSGRQFSNSRSEMNVSTLELGDSALYLCASSLGDRIVTEAFFGQGTRLTVV.

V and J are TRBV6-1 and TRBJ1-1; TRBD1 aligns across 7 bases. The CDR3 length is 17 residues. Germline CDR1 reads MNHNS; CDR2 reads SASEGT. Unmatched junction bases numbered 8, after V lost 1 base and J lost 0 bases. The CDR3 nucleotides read TGTGCCAGCAGTGAAGACAGGGGATTTCTGGTGAACACTGAAGCTTTCTTT. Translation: CASSEDRGFLVNTEAFF.

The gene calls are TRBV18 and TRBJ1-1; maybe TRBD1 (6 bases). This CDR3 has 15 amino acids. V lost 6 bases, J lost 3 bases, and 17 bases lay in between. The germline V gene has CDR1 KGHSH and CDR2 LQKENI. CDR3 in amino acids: CASSPTGGDDTEAFF. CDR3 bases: TGTGCCAGCTCGCCTACCGGGGGCGACGACACTGAAGCTTTCTTT.

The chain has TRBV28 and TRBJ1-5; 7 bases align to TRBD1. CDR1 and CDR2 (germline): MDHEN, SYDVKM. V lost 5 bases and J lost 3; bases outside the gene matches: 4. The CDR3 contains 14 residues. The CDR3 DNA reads TGTGCCAGCAGTCGACAGGGCAACAATCAGCCCCAGCATTTT. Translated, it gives CASSRQGNNQPQHF.

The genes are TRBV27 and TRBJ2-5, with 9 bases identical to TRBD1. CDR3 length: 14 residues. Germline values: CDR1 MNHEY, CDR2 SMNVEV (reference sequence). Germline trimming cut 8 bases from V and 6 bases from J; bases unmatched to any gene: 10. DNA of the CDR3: TGTGCCAGCGGGGACAGGGCAAGCTTGAAGACCCAGTACTTC. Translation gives CASGDRASLKTQYF.

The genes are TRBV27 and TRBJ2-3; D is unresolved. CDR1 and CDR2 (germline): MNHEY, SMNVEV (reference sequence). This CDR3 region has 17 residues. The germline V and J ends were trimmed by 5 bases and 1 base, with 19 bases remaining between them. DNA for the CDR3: TGTGCCAGCAGTCCCGCTCCCGGCTCGTCGCGCACAGATACGCAGTATTTT. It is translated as CASSPAPGSSRTDTQYF.

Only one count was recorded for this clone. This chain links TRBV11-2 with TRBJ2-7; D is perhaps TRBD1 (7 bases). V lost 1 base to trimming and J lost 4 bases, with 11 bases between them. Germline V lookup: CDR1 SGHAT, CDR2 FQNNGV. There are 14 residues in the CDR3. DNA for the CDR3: TGTGCCAGCAGCTTAGGGAGGGGGCTATACGAGCAGTACTTC. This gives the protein CASSLGRGLYEQYF.

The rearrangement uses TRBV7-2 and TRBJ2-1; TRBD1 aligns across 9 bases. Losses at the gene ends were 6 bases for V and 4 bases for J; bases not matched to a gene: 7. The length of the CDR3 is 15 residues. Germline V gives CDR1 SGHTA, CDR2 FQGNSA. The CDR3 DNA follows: TGTGCCAGCAGGAACGCCGGGACAGGGTACAATGAGCAGTTCTTC. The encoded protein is CASRNAGTGYNEQFF. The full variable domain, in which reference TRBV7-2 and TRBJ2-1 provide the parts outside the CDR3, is GAGVSQSPSNKVTEKGKDVELRCDPISGHTALYWYRQSLGQGLEFLIYFQGNSAPDKSGLPSDRFSAERTGGSVSTLTIQRTQQEDSAVYLCASRNAGTGYNEQFFGPGTRLTVL.

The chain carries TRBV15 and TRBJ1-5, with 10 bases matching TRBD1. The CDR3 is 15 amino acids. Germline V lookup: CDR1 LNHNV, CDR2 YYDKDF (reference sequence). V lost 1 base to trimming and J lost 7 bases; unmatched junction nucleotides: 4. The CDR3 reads CATSRGQGAWQPQHF. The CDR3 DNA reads TGTGCCACCAGCAGAGGACAGGGGGCTTGGCAGCCCCAGCATTTT.

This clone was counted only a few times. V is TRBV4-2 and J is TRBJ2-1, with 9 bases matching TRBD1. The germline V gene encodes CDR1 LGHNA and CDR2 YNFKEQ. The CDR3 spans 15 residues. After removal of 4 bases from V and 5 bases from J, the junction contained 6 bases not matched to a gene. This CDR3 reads CASSLYRDRDNEQFF. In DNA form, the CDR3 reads TGTGCCAGCAGCCTATACCGGGACAGGGACAATGAGCAGTTCTTC.

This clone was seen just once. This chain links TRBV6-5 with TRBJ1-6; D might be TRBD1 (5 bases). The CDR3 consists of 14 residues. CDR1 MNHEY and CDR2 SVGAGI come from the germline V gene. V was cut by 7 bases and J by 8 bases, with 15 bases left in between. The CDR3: CASMDGTFYSPLHF. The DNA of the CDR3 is TGTGCCAGCATGGACGGGACCTTCTATTCACCCCTCCACTTT.

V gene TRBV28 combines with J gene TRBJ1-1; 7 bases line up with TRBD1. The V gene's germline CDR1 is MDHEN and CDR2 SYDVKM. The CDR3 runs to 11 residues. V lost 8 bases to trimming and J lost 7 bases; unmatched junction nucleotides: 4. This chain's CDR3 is CASGWTGEAFF. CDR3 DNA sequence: TGTGCCAGCGGATGGACAGGTGAAGCTTTCTTT.